This TCR beta chain was identified during a study of blood T cell repertoires in COVID-19. About the research overall: Spain, Italy and the United States supplied samples that represented acute and convalescent COVID-19.

Profiling relied on immunoSEQ multiplex PCR, and the TCRdb table lists in-frame clones only, not all of them. The data hold about 81,000 clones, with about 79% observed a single time. V trimming: 0 bases; J trimming: 4 bases; junction bases outside the gene matches: 2. The CDR3 loop spans 15 amino acids. From germline, CDR1 is LNHNV and CDR2 YYDKDF (reference sequence). The receptor was derived from a woman aged 45-59 years with acute or convalescent COVID-19. V usage is TRBV15 and J usage is TRBJ1-4, with 7 bases aligning to TRBD1. Sequencing was carried out using peripheral blood. The chain's CDR3 is CATSRDPGGNEKLFF. CDR3 DNA sequence: TGTGCCACCAGCAGAGACCCAGGGGGTAATGAAAAACTGTTTTTT.